The 11 T cell receptor beta chains reported below all come from one sample, sequenced in a study of PD-L1 blockade in urothelial cancer. Indicated time point: pretreatment peripheral blood. Method: immunoSEQ multiplex PCR; TCRdb's copy keeps in-frame clones and lacks some. The sample shows 50,000 to 65,000 clones, under 90% of them seen only once. This material consisted of PBMCs, taken around atezolizumab (anti-PD-L1) treatment. The receptor set was obtained from a man between 65 and 85 years old with urothelial cancer.

The J gene is TRBJ2-2, the V gene TRBV5-1; TRBD2 might be the D (5 bases). Trimming left V 0 bases short and J 2 bases short, with 8 bases between. The CDR3 extends over 15 amino acids. CDR1 is SGHRS, CDR2 YFSETQ, per germline. CDR3 coding DNA: TGCGCCAGCAGCTTGGGGTCGGGAAACACCGGGGAGCTGTTTTTT. It is translated as CASSLGSGNTGELFF.

The V gene is TRBV18, the J gene TRBJ2-4, with a possible D match to TRBD1 (5 bases). CDR1 and CDR2 from the germline V gene are KGHSH and LQKENI. V lost 2 bases and J lost 4, with 9 bases in between. The CDR3 length is 14 residues. CDR3 nucleotide sequence: TGTGCCAGCTCACCAGGGGCAGAAAAAAACATTCAGTACTTC. It translates to CASSPGAEKNIQYF.

The J gene is TRBJ2-7, the V gene TRBV18; D perhaps matches TRBD2 (6 bases). V lost 1 base and J lost 3, with 16 bases in between. The CDR3 has 16 amino acids. Germline V lookup: CDR1 KGHSH, CDR2 LQKENI. CDR3 nucleotides: TGTGCCAGCTCACCACGTACTAGCAGGAGCATCTACGAGCAGTACTTC. Protein product: CASSPRTSRSIYEQYF.

This clone was recorded once. The chain is built from TRBV5-1 and TRBJ1-2, with a tentative D call TRBD1 (5 bases). V was cut by 5 bases and J by 2 bases, with 13 bases left in between. This CDR3 is built from 14 residues. Per the germline V gene, CDR1 is SGHRS and CDR2 is YFSETQ. DNA of the CDR3: TGCGCCAGCAGTCCCGACAGACTGAACTATGGCTACACCTTC. Its translation: CASSPDRLNYGYTF.

The gene calls are TRBV11-2 and TRBJ2-7; tentatively, D is TRBD2 (5 bases). V dropped 3 bases and J dropped 3 bases, with 18 bases sitting between them. CDR3 size: 16 residues. Per germline, CDR1 SGHAT and CDR2 FQNNGV. The chain's CDR3 is CASSFTSFLEVYEQYF. In DNA, the CDR3 is TGTGCCAGCAGCTTCACTAGTTTTCTAGAAGTCTACGAGCAGTACTTC.

This chain links TRBV5-1 with TRBJ2-5; TRBD2 matches at 10 bases. The J call may be mistaken, given a closer DNA end match to TRBJ2-7. This CDR3 is built from 15 residues. Germline V gene sequence: CDR1 SGHRS, CDR2 YFSETQ. The CDR3 protein is CASSSLAGGAYEQYF. CDR3 nucleotide sequence: TGCGCCAGCAGCTCTTTAGCGGGAGGTGCCTACGAGCAGTACTTC.

This chain joins TRBV7-2 and TRBJ1-2, with D tentatively TRBD1 (5 bases). The V end lost 2 bases, the J end lost 12 bases, and 19 bases lay between the germline ends. Germline loops: CDR1 SGHTA, CDR2 FQGNSA. There are 14 residues in the CDR3. CDR3 protein: CASSLPPTVLSNTF. In DNA, the CDR3 is TGTGCCAGCAGCTTACCCCCGACAGTCCTTAGCAACACCTTC. Combining the CDR3 with reference TRBV7-2 and TRBJ1-2 gives the whole variable domain GAGVSQSPSNKVTEKGKDVELRCDPISGHTALYWYRQSLGQGLEFLIYFQGNSAPDKSGLPSDRFSAERTGGSVSTLTIQRTQQEDSAVYLCASSLPPTVLSNTFGSGTRLTVV.

The chain couples TRBV30 to TRBJ1-2; TRBD1 matches 8 bases. Trimming cost V 7 bases and J 5 bases; bases outside gene matches: 9. Germline V CDR1 and CDR2: GTSNPN, SVGIG (reference sequence). CDR3 length equals 13 residues. CDR3 bases: TGTGCCTCCAGCCGGGACAGGCCATATGGCTACACCTTC. It codes for CASSRDRPYGYTF.

This clone has a single count. The gene calls are TRBV18 and TRBJ2-5; D is uncertain. Germline V gives CDR1 KGHSH, CDR2 LQKENI. Trimming removed 3 bases at V and 2 bases at J, with 10 bases between. This CDR3 spans 14 amino acids. The CDR3 coding sequence is TGTGCCAGCTCACCTCTTCCCGGTCAAGAGACCCAGTACTTC. Its translation: CASSPLPGQETQYF.

This chain connects TRBV28 to TRBJ2-6; D is uncertain. Germline V gives CDR1 MDHEN, CDR2 SYDVKM. V lost 3 bases and J lost 0, with 9 bases in between. The CDR3 length is 16 residues. CDR3 sequence: CASSFGPNSGANVLTF. For the CDR3, the DNA is TGTGCCAGCAGTTTTGGCCCAAACTCTGGGGCCAACGTCCTGACTTTC.

The chain recombines TRBV6-5 with TRBJ2-7, with 7 bases aligning to TRBD2. The CDR3 runs to 14 residues. CDR1 MNHEY and CDR2 SVGAGI come from the germline V gene. The junction had 11 bases not matched to a gene; V was cut back by 6 bases and J by 6 bases. This chain's CDR3 is CASSPRAGVGEQYF. The DNA of the CDR3 is TGTGCCAGCAGCCCCAGGGCGGGGGTCGGCGAGCAGTACTTC.